The clone carrying this T cell receptor beta chain was detected once. This specimen comes from a study of shared clonotypes between healthy human individuals. Per the germline V gene, CDR1 is KGHSH and CDR2 is LQKENI. V lost 2 bases to trimming and J lost 2 bases; unmatched junction nucleotides: 3. The CDR3 has 16 residues. In the source study's methods: With immunoSEQ giving junction-only sequences and no quality scores, filtering differed. This table comes from immunoSEQ multiplex PCR, and its TCRdb copy is limited to in-frame clones, with some not included. Clone size and V and J calls were adopted from that table, with D and trimming inferred from the DNA. The data hold roughly 500,000 clones, with around 74% observed a single time.

Sequencing used PBMCs. This chain connects TRBV18 to TRBJ1-4; 9 nucleotides agree with TRBD1. This clonotype originated in a woman aged 35 to 49 in good health. Some clones in this sample may be carry-over from other donors' samples. As DNA, the CDR3 is TGTGCCAGCTCACCAGGGACAGGGTTGACTAATGAAAAACTGTTTTTT. It encodes CASSPGTGLTNEKLFF. The complete variable domain, with remaining parts taken from reference TRBV18 and TRBJ1-4, reads NAGVMQNPRHLVRRRGQEARLRCSPMKGHSHVYWYRQLPEEGLKFMVYLQKENIIDESGMPKERFSAEFPKEGPSILRIQQVVRGDSAAYFCASSPGTGLTNEKLFFGSGTQLSVL.